This TCR beta chain was sequenced in a study of T cells expressing NK-cell markers (dated by TCRdb to 2018 to 2021). With respect to the entire study: In sorted CD3+CD56+NKG2C+, CD3+CD56+NKG2C- and CD3+CD56-NKG2C+ T-cell subsets from 8 or 9 donors, TCR beta-chain repertoires were profiled. Of the eight sequenced donors, seven were found to be HCMV-seropositive and one was found to be HCMV-seronegative. Sequencing of the libraries produced 2 x 150 bp reads on Illumina HiSeq 2000/2500, MiSeq or NextSeq. Randomly selected healthy volunteers, three men and five women, were used as the eight sequenced donors.

The CDR1 and CDR2 encoded by the germline V gene are KGHDR and SFDVKD. The CDR3 starts with the cysteine, ends with the phenylalanine, and has 17 residues. DNA is not on record. HCMV-specific IgG was detected in serum with a commercial ELISA kit to determine HCMV serostatus. Peripheral blood mononuclear cells were isolated from blood by Ficoll density gradient centrifugation. With respect to this clonotype: Its antigen is not yet known.

Instrument used: Illumina HiSeq 2000. The TCR beta cDNA libraries were made using 5'RACE template switching, a step that added both a universal primer site and unique molecular identifiers. cDNA synthesis was primed from the TCR beta constant segment, followed by two successive PCR amplification steps. Processing in the source paper ran as follows. MIGEC was used to demultiplex reads and group the reads by UMI, and MiTCR was used to assemble and quantify clonotypes. To exclude erroneous sequences, only TCR cDNA sequences supported by at least two reads were retained. The tcR package was used for downstream repertoire analysis, and clonotypes were matched between fractions using CDR3 nucleotide sequence together with V segment. VDJmatch was used to annotate antigen specificity against VDJdb, with one amino acid substitution in CDR3 permitted. TCRdb reprocessed the sequencing reads and holds a single record per CDR3 protein sequence, with no DNA. The V and J calls, along with clone size, are taken from TCRdb and not from the paper's own processing. The sample table holds hundreds of thousands of distinct CDR3 sequences. 7.3% of the sample is held by the ten biggest clonotypes.

The paper's findings and limits, for the study overall: Those dominant clonotypes were again the most abundant among CD3+CD56-NKG2C+ cells in a few donors, at roughly 25-60.1%. In several donors, the dominant CD3+CD56+NKG2C+ clonotypes were among the top 10 CD8+ clonotypes and accounted for roughly 1.0-8% of CD8+ T cells. Whether the expanded NKG2C-expressing T cell clones were specific for HCMV antigens remained unclear.

The TCR comes from a woman between 18 and 70 years old in good health. The rearrangement joined TRBV24-1 to TRBJ1-5; TCRdb picks TRBD1, but there is no DNA to check that call. The specimen sequenced was blood T cells: a sorted CD56 or NKG2C T cell subset, CD4+ or CD8+ T cells, or bulk PBMC T cells (not recorded which). For the CDR3, the sequence is CATSDLSGLIDNQPQHF.